The sequence of this T cell receptor (beta chain) was determined in a study of neurological immune-mediated disorders. General study points: HTLV-1-associated myelopathy showed the most TCR clonal expansion; multiple sclerosis the least, below healthy controls. No CDR3 amino acid sequences were shared by expanded clones across subjects, suggesting private repertoires in all groups.

In this sample, this clonotype turned up many times. Its matching antigen is unknown. Volunteers at a blood bank in Maryland, USA, were the healthy controls. This CDR3 has 14 amino acids. Deletions cut 4 bases from V and 2 bases from J, with 13 bases between. Germline CDR1 reads SGDLS; CDR2 reads YYNGEE. The cDNA came from 5'RACE with 10-nucleotide random UMIs. MiXCR, run by TCRdb on the 5' RACE reads, gives a single entry per CDR3 protein. The data show over 35,000 distinct CDR3 sequences, roughly 13% seen once. The chain joins TRBV9 to TRBJ2-7, with D unresolved. The receptor was isolated from a female donor in good health. Sequencing was carried out using PBMCs. CDR3 DNA sequence: TGTGCCAGCAGCACCGGCCAACCCGCCTACGAGCAGTACTTC. Its protein product is CASSTGQPAYEQYF.